This entry features one T cell receptor (beta chain) sequence. The antigen is not known. The record originates from a study of shared clonotypes between healthy human individuals. Study-wide background: Every donor yielded three CD4 naive, three CD4 memory, two CD8 naive and one CD8 memory plate. Broader study findings: Memory subsets generally showed lower estimated richness than naive subsets. Lower generation probabilities were found for non-shared clonotypes than for those shared by all four donors.

For sorted subsets, 150 to 200 ng DNA per replicate equaled 30,000 or so T cell genomes. The method was immunoSEQ multiplex PCR; TCRdb's version includes in-frame clones alone and lacks a portion of them. The profile shows some 800,000 clones, 85% to 95% of them singletons. In germline, CDR1 is MDHEN, CDR2 SYDVKM. This CDR3 is 18 amino acids long. V lost 5 bases and J 7 bases, leaving 30 bases between the germline ends. Cells designated naive CD8 were CD45RO-negative and were positively selected for CCR7, with terminally differentiated effector memory CD45RA+ cells excluded. The receptor comes from a man aged 30 to 45 in good health. Sequencing input: naive CD8+ T cells sorted from blood. The chain links TRBV28 to TRBJ2-7; D is perhaps TRBD2 (5 bases). In DNA form, the CDR3 reads TGTGCCAGCAGTACTAATCTGGGCCGTCATCTTCGTACTAGGGAGCAGTACTTC. It is translated as CASSTNLGRHLRTREQYF.